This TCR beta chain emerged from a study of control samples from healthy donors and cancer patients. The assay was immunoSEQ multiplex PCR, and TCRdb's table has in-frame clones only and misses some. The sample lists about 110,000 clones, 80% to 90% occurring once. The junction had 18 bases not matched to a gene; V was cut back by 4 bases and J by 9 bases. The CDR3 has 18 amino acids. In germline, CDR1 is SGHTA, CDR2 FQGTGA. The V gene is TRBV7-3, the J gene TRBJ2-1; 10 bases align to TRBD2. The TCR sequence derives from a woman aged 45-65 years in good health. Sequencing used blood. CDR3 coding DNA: TGTGCCAGCAGCTCAATAGGGCGGGGTAGCGGGAGGATGAGTGAGCAGTTCTTC. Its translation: CASSSIGRGSGRMSEQFF.